Here is one T cell receptor beta chain with its context. The sample belongs to a study of shared clonotypes between healthy human individuals. An even split of each subset's genomic DNA across several immunoSEQ plates was performed. TCRdb's copy holds only in-frame clones and misses some; the assay was immunoSEQ multiplex PCR. The sample shows about 600,000 clones, more than 95% of them seen only once. Source material: naive CD4+ T cells sorted from blood. Subset described: CD45RA+ positively selected. The receptor comes from a woman aged 25 to 39 in good health.

CDR3 nucleotides: TGTGCCAGCAGTTACCTTCAGGGTTATGGAAACACCATATATTTT. Its translation is CASSYLQGYGNTIYF. The genes are TRBV6-5 and TRBJ1-3; TRBD1 might be the D (5 bases). The CDR3 has 15 residues. The ends were cut back, 2 bases at V and 3 bases at J, with 11 bases in the middle. Germline-derived CDR1 and CDR2 are MNHEY and SVGAGI.